One and the same sample provided the 15 T cell receptor beta chains below, sequenced in a study of cytomegalovirus exposure and HLA in healthy donors. PCR primers comprised 60 Vbeta and 13 Jbeta primers. TCRdb keeps only in-frame clones here, not all; method: immunoSEQ multiplex PCR. The sample has about 140,000 clones; about 74% are singletons. Sequencing was done on a sample of PBMCs. Source of these receptors: a woman aged 45-65 years in good health and CMV-seronegative.

The chain carries TRBV21-1 and TRBJ2-5; TRBD2 is the table's D call and was not checked against the DNA. TRBV21-1 is deemed a pseudogene. This CDR3 spans 12 amino acids. CDR3 DNA sequence: TGTGCCAGCAAAAAGCGACAAGAGACCCAGTACTTC. As protein: CASKKRQETQYF.

The chain recombines TRBV5-1 with TRBJ2-5; 8 bases line up with TRBD1. The CDR3 runs 16 residues. CDR1 and CDR2 from the germline V gene are SGHRS and YFSETQ. V was clipped by 4 bases and J by 4 bases; unmatched bases: 12. CDR3: CASSATADRVGETQYF. CDR3 DNA: TGCGCCAGCAGCGCAACGGCGGACAGGGTTGGAGAGACCCAGTACTTC.

CDR3 loop: CSVNPTGTGINYGYTF. The CDR3 region has the DNA TGCAGCGTAAACCCCACTGGAACAGGGATTAACTATGGCTACACCTTC. V gene TRBV29-1 combines with J gene TRBJ1-2; TRBD1 might be the D (6 bases). CDR3 length: 16 amino acids. Germline-derived CDR1 and CDR2 are SQVTM and ANQGSEA. V was pared by 6 bases and J by 1 base, with 21 bases between. Supplemented by reference TRBV29-1 and TRBJ1-2, the full variable domain reads SAVISQKPSRDICQRGTSLTIQCQVDSQVTMMFWYRQQPGQSLTLIATANQGSEATYESGFVIDKFPISRPNLTFSTLTVSNMSPEDSSIYLCSVNPTGTGINYGYTFGSGTRLTVV.

The J gene is TRBJ1-1, the V gene TRBV7-9; D not resolved. Germline values: CDR1 SEHNR, CDR2 FQNEAQ (reference sequence). The CDR3 sequence is 16 residues long. The V gene lost 2 bases and the J gene lost 4 bases, with 17 bases spanning the gap. The DNA of the CDR3 is TGTGCCAGCAGCTTAATTAGAGGCCCGGGGAGCACTGAAGCTTTCTTT. Its translation: CASSLIRGPGSTEAFF. The full variable domain, with the rest looked up from reference TRBV7-9 and TRBJ1-1, is DTGVSQNPRHKITKRGQNVTFRCDPISEHNRLYWYRQTLGQGPEFLTYFQNEAQLEKSRLLSDRFSAERPKGSFSTLEIQRTEQGDSAMYLCASSLIRGPGSTEAFFGQGTRLTVV.

V and J are TRBV2 and TRBJ1-2; D gene ambiguous. V was shortened by 4 bases and J by 4 bases, with 13 bases between the two germline ends. From germline, CDR1 is SNHLY and CDR2 FYNNEI. The CDR3 runs 14 residues. CDR3 DNA: TGTGCCAGCAGTGTGGAAAGGGAGGGCTATGGCTACACCTTC. As protein: CASSVEREGYGYTF.

This clone was counted a few times. The genes are TRBV5-4 and TRBJ2-7; D may be TRBD2 (5 bases). This CDR3 is 13 amino acids long. The V end lost 0 bases, the J end lost 5 bases, and 9 bases lay between the germline ends. CDR1 and CDR2 from the germline V gene are SGHNT and YYREEE (reference sequence). The DNA of the CDR3 is TGTGCCAGCAGCTTGGTTGACGGGGACGAGCAGTACTTC. Protein sequence: CASSLVDGDEQYF.

The chain couples TRBV4-1 to TRBJ2-7; 10 bases align to TRBD1. The CDR3 length is 17 residues. J lost 4 bases, V lost 1 base, and 10 bases had no gene match. Germline lookup yields CDR1 MGHRA and CDR2 YSYEKL. DNA for the CDR3: TGCGCCAGCAGCCAAGGCCCGACAGGGGGCGACCCTTACGAGCAGTACTTC. Its protein product is CASSQGPTGGDPYEQYF.

V and J are TRBV19 and TRBJ2-7, with TRBD1 as a possible D gene (6 bases). The germline V and J ends were trimmed by 3 bases and 1 base, with 13 bases remaining between them. Per germline, CDR1 LNHDA and CDR2 SQIVND (reference sequence). CDR3 size: 15 residues. Here the CDR3 reads CASSITAGVSYEQYF. CDR3 nucleotide sequence: TGTGCCAGTAGTATTACGGCAGGGGTTTCCTACGAGCAGTACTTC.

The chain couples TRBV27 to TRBJ1-5; no clear D. This CDR3 has 15 residues. Germline CDR1 is MNHEY and CDR2 is SMNVEV (reference sequence). Trimming shortened V by 0 bases and J by 4 bases, and 10 bases separated the two germline ends. The CDR3 reads CASSLSGGGNQPQHF. The CDR3 DNA reads as TGTGCCAGCAGTTTATCGGGTGGAGGTAATCAGCCCCAGCATTTT.

V gene TRBV5-6 combines with J gene TRBJ2-7; 8 bases match TRBD2. CDR3 length: 18 residues. The germline gives CDR1 SGHDT, CDR2 YYEEEE. V lost 4 bases to trimming and J lost 2 bases; unmatched junction nucleotides: 17. CDR3 nucleotide sequence: TGTGCCAGCAGCCGCGGTGCAGCGGGGGCCCTCAAAACCTACGAGCAGTACTTC. Translated: CASSRGAAGALKTYEQYF. Combining the CDR3 with reference TRBV5-6 and TRBJ2-7 gives the whole variable domain DAGVTQSPTHLIKTRGQQVTLRCSPKSGHDTVSWYQQALGQGPQFIFQYYEEEERQRGNFPDRFSGHQFPNYSSELNVNALLLGDSALYLCASSRGAAGALKTYEQYFGPGTRLTVT.

The V gene is TRBV6-1, the J gene TRBJ2-3, with a possible D match to TRBD2 (5 bases). The CDR3 length is 15 residues. V was clipped by 1 base and J by 2 bases, with 10 bases between them. The germline V gene has CDR1 MNHNS and CDR2 SASEGT. CDR3 region: CASSEEWLATDTQYF. The CDR3 nucleotides are TGTGCCAGCAGTGAAGAATGGCTAGCCACAGATACGCAGTATTTT.

The rearrangement uses TRBV7-2 and TRBJ2-1, with 10 bases lining up with TRBD2. From germline, CDR1 is SGHTA and CDR2 FQGNSA. This CDR3 has 15 residues. The V and J ends lost 5 bases and 9 bases, in that order; junction bases with no gene match: 10. The DNA for the CDR3 is TGTGCCAGCAGCGAGCGGGGGGGCCTCCTCGGTGAGCAGTTCTTC. Its translation: CASSERGGLLGEQFF.

This clone appeared once. This chain uses TRBV2 with TRBJ1-4; 7 nucleotides line up with TRBD1. After removal of 6 bases from V and 5 bases from J, the junction contained 3 bases not matched to a gene. The CDR3 runs to 13 residues. Germline V gene sequence: CDR1 SNHLY, CDR2 FYNNEI. CDR3: CASRPGGNEKLFF. The CDR3 bases are TGTGCCAGCAGGCCAGGGGGGAATGAAAAACTGTTTTTT.

This clone has a single count. The DNA for the CDR3 is TGCGCCAGCAGCTTGGACGGACAGGGGGCTCATCAGCCCCAGCATTTT. Translated: CASSLDGQGAHQPQHF. The chain is built from TRBV5-1 and TRBJ1-5, with 11 bases fitting TRBD1. Germline CDR1 and CDR2: SGHRS and YFSETQ. The junction had 4 bases not matched to a gene; V was cut back by 0 bases and J by 5 bases. This CDR3 spans 16 amino acids.

The chain is built from TRBV30 and TRBJ1-1; 7 bases are a match to TRBD1. V trimming: 4 bases; J trimming: 9 bases; junction bases outside the gene matches: 11. The V gene's germline CDR1 is GTSNPN and CDR2 SVGIG (reference sequence). The CDR3 is 13 amino acids. For the CDR3, the DNA is TGTGCCTGGACCCGACAGGGACTGAACCAAGCTTTCTTT. Its protein product is CAWTRQGLNQAFF.